Sequencing of this T cell receptor beta chain was carried out in a study of blood T cell repertoires in COVID-19. The overall study: Some COVID-19 samples were acute and others convalescent; all came from the United States, Italy and Spain. PBMCs, B-cell-depleted T cells, or T cells provided the cDNA or gDNA that made up the material.

Per the study methods: Quantification of nucleated cells was approximated via reference gene primer amplification. The table came from immunoSEQ multiplex PCR; TCRdb's copy has only in-frame clones and leaves some out. V and J calls plus clone size are reproduced from that table; the DNA served to infer D and trimming. Of some 140,000 clones listed, around four fifths were seen once; the top ten hold 20% to 25%. The CDR3 contains 13 residues. Trimming stripped 3 bases from V and 4 bases from J, with 9 bases between. CDR1 LNHDA and CDR2 SQIVND come from the germline V gene (reference sequence). The sample was peripheral blood. The clonotype comes from an elderly man with acute or convalescent COVID-19. This rearrangement joins TRBV19 to TRBJ2-5, with D possibly TRBD1 on 5 matching bases. The DNA of the CDR3 is TGTGCCAGTAGTATCAACAGGTTAGAGACCCAGTACTTC. Translating it yields CASSINRLETQYF.